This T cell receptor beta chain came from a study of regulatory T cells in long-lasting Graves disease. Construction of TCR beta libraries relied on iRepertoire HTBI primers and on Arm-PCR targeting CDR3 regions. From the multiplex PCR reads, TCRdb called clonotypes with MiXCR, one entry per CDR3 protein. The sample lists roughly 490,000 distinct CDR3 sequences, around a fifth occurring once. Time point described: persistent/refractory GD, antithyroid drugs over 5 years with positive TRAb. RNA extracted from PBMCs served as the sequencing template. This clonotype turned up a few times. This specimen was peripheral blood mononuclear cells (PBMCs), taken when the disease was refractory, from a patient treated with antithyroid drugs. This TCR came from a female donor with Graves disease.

The CDR3 here is CASSSVSSGAGNTEAFF. In DNA form, the CDR3 reads TGTGCCAGCAGTTCAGTTTCGTCGGGGGCTGGGAACACTGAAGCTTTCTTT. The chain couples TRBV7-9 to TRBJ1-1; D might be TRBD1 (6 bases). CDR1 and CDR2 (germline): SEHNR, FQNEAQ (reference sequence). Trimming pared 6 bases from V and 1 base from J, leaving 21 bases between. The CDR3 covers 17 residues.